These T cell receptor beta chains were read from a single sample in a study of cytomegalovirus exposure and HLA in healthy donors. The table came from immunoSEQ multiplex PCR; TCRdb's copy has only in-frame clones and leaves some out. Of over 150,000 clones in the sample, around 74% were seen once. Sequencing was done on a sample of PBMCs. These TCRs come from a male donor in good health and CMV-seronegative. Each CDR3 is given with its conserved first and last residue. The D gene is left open where the match is weak. Where a row states a size, it is once, few, many or the class of an expanded clone; other rows omit it.

TRBD1 NA TRBJ2-1 TRBV6-4 TGTGCCGCCAGACAGGGGGCCGTTCCGTTCTTC CAARQGAVPFF
TRBD2 NA TRBJ2-1 TRBV2 TGTGCCAGCCTTCGGGGGGTTTACAATGAGCAGTTCTTC CASLRGVYNEQFF
TRBD1 NA TRBJ1-1 TRBV7-8 TGTGCCAGCAGCGGGGGACAGTTCACTGAAGCTTTCTTT CASSGGQFTEAFF
NA NA TRBJ2-3 TRBV5-1 TGCGCCAGCAGTGGGACACATAATACGCAGTATTTT CASSGTHNTQYF
NA NA TRBJ2-1 TRBV4-3 TGCGCCAGCAGCCAAGGAACCGGGGTAACACTAGTCTTC CASSQGTGVTLVF
NA NA TRBJ1-1 TRBV4-1 TGCGCCAGCAGCCAAGGCGCGAGAACCGATGGCACTGAAGCTTTCTTT CASSQGARTDGTEAFF
TRBD1 NA TRBJ1-5 TRBV5-1 TGCGCCAGCAGTCAGCAGGGGGCCGACAATCAGCCCCAGCATTTT CASSQQGADNQPQHF
NA NA TRBJ2-3 TRBV5-1 TGCGCCAGCAGCCCTTACCCTTTAGATTCCACAGATACGCAGTATTTT CASSPYPLDSTDTQYF
NA NA TRBJ1-1 TRBV7-2 TGTGCCAGCAGCTTATATCCGGCGGCGGGCACTGAAGCTTTCTTT CASSLYPAAGTEAFF
TRBD1 NA TRBJ2-7 TRBV19 TGTGCCAGTAGTCCGAGGGGGCTTAAGGAGCAGTACTTC CASSPRGLKEQYF
NA few TRBJ1-1 TRBV28 TGTGCCAGCACTACAGGGCGATGGACTGAAGCTTTCTTT CASTTGRWTEAFF
NA NA TRBJ2-7 TRBV5-1 TGCGCCAGCAGCTTGGGGAGGGACGAGCAGTACTTC CASSLGRDEQYF
NA few TRBJ2-1 TRBV27 TGTGCCAGCAGTCGACTACACAATGAGCAGTTCTTC CASSRLHNEQFF
TRBD1 NA TRBJ1-4 TRBV9 TGTGCCAGCAGCGGATCATCAGGGGGCAGGAGTGAAAAACTGTTTTTT CASSGSSGGRSEKLFF
TRBD1 NA TRBJ2-7 TRBV15 TGTGCCACCAGCATCACCGGGACAGGGGCCGAGCAGTACTTC CATSITGTGAEQYF